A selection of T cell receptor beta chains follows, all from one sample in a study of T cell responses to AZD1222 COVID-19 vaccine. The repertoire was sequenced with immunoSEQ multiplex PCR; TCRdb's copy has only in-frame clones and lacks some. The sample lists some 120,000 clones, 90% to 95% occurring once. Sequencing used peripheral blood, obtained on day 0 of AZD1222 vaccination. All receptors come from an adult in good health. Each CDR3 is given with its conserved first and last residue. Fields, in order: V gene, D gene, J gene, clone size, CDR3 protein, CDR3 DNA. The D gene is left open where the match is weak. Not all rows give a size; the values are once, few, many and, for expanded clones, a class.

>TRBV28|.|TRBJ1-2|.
CASQKDWGYTF
TGTGCCAGTCAGAAGGATTGGGGCTACACCTTC
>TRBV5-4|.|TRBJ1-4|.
CASSLDVGPATNEKLFF
TGTGCCAGCAGCTTGGATGTAGGGCCCGCAACTAATGAAAAACTGTTTTTT
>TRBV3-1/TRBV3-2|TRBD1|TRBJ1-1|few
CASSNRDSEAFF
TGTGCCAGCAGCAACCGGGACAGTGAAGCTTTCTTT
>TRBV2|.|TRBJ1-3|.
CASTLRDTRGNTIYF
TGTGCCAGCACCCTCCGGGACACCCGTGGAAACACCATATATTTT
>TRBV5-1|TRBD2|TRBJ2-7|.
CASSPREGVYEQYF
TGCGCCAGCAGCCCCCGGGAGGGGGTCTACGAGCAGTACTTC
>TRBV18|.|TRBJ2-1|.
CASSPPPVSNEQFF
TGTGCCAGCTCACCGCCCCCCGTAAGCAATGAGCAGTTCTTC
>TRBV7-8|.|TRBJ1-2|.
CASSLEGGKWYGYTF
TGTGCCAGCAGCTTAGAAGGGGGAAAGTGGTATGGCTACACCTTC
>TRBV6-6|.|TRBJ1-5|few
CASTPASSNQPQHF
TGTGCCAGCACCCCTGCTTCTAGCAATCAGCCCCAGCATTTT
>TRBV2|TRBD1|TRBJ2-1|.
CASSGQGRNEQFF
TGTGCCAGCAGTGGACAGGGGCGCAATGAGCAGTTCTTC
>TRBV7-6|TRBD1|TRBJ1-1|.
CASSLEPDRVITEAFF
TGTGCCAGCAGCTTAGAACCGGACAGGGTTATAACTGAAGCTTTCTTT
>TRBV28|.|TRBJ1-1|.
CASSTSGAVNTEAFF
TGTGCCAGCAGTACCTCCGGGGCTGTTAACACTGAAGCTTTCTTT
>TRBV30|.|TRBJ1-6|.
CAWSVAAGSGTYNSPLHF
TGTGCCTGGAGTGTAGCTGCCGGCAGCGGGACCTATAATTCACCCCTCCACTTT
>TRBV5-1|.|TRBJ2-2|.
CASSLVQGRTGELFF
TGCGCCAGCAGCTTGGTGCAGGGTCGCACCGGGGAGCTGTTTTTT
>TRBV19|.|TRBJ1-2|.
CATIRPGSDGYTF
TGTGCCACCATCCGGCCGGGCAGTGATGGCTACACCTTC
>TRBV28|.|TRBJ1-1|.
CASGGGVKAFF
TGTGCCTCGGGCGGGGGTGTCAAAGCTTTCTTT
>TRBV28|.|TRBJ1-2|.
CASTFTGNYGYTF
TGTGCCAGCACCTTTACAGGGAACTATGGCTACACCTTC
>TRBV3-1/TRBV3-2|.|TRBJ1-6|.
CASSQDWVRNELHF
TGTGCCAGCAGCCAAGATTGGGTGAGAAACGAGCTCCACTTT
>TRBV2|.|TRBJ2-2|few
CASRATGANTGELFF
TGTGCCAGCAGGGCAACAGGAGCGAACACCGGGGAGCTGTTTTTT
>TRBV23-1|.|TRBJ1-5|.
CASSQSFTGGRNQPQHF
TGCGCCAGCAGTCAATCGTTTACGGGTGGTCGCAATCAGCCCCAGCATTTT
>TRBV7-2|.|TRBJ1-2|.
CASSFSRNYGYTF
TGTGCCAGCAGCTTTAGTCGGAACTATGGCTACACCTTC
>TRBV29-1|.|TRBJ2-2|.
CSVEMGDTGELFF
TGCAGCGTTGAGATGGGGGACACCGGGGAGCTGTTTTTT
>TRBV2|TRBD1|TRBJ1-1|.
CASSRQGNTEAFF
TGTGCCAGCAGTCGACAGGGGAACACTGAAGCTTTCTTT
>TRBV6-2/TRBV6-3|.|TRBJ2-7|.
CASSYLSSSTEQYF
TGTGCCAGCAGTTACCTATCATCATCTACCGAGCAGTACTTC
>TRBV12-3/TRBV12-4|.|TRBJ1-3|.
CASSLGNTIYF
TGTGCCAGCAGTTTAGGGAACACCATATATTTT
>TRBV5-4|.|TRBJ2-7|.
CASASKVGTYEQYF
TGTGCCAGCGCCTCCAAAGTGGGGACCTACGAGCAGTACTTC
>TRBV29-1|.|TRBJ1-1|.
CSVAAWGDTEAFF
TGCAGCGTCGCAGCCTGGGGGGACACTGAAGCTTTCTTT
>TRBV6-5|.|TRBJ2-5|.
CASSYEFGGGTETQYF
TGTGCCAGCAGTTACGAATTTGGCGGGGGCACGGAGACCCAGTACTTC